These 10 T cell receptor beta chains were sequenced from one sample in a study of cytomegalovirus exposure and HLA in healthy donors. Both 60 Vbeta primers and 13 Jbeta primers went into the PCR. Clones were read by immunoSEQ multiplex PCR, and TCRdb kept only the in-frame ones, dropping some. The sample comprises 160,000 or so clones, roughly 80% of which are singletons, and 9.5% to 12% rests with the top ten. The sequencing input was PBMCs. The receptors were sampled from a man aged 45-65 years in good health and CMV-seropositive.

The chain couples TRBV27 to TRBJ2-7; 11 nucleotides align to TRBD1. Germline V gives CDR1 MNHEY, CDR2 SMNVEV (reference sequence). The CDR3 is made up of 15 amino acids. The V gene end was trimmed by 6 bases and the J gene end by 1 base; junction bases not matched to a gene: 5. DNA for the CDR3: TGTGCCAGCAGCCCAGGGACAGGGGGGTCCTACGAGCAGTACTTC. It encodes CASSPGTGGSYEQYF.

J is TRBJ1-3 and V is TRBV19, with a tentative D call TRBD1 (5 bases). V gave up 7 bases and J gave up 4 bases, with 17 bases separating them. In germline, CDR1 is LNHDA, CDR2 SQIVND (reference sequence). CDR3 length equals 15 residues. CDR3 region: CASTPTPGVGNTIYF. The CDR3 DNA reads as TGTGCCAGTACCCCGACCCCGGGGGTCGGAAACACCATATATTTT.

On this clone itself: At one boundary the junction diverges from the germline segment, which might be a read error. This CDR3 reads CASTPGGAEVF. In nucleotides, the CDR3 is TGTGCCAGCACCCCGGGAGGCGCAGAGGTCTTC. The chain uses TRBV6-5 and TRBJ2-1; 7 bases align to TRBD2. The CDR3 is 11 residues long. The germline CDR1 and CDR2 sequences are MNHEY and SVGAGI.

The chain links TRBV7-6 to TRBJ2-5; D may be TRBD2 (7 bases). Germline V gene data show CDR1 as SGHVS and CDR2 as FNYEAQ. With 2 bases removed from V and 3 bases from J, the gap between germline ends came to 13 bases. CDR3 length: 15 residues. The CDR3 sequence: CASSLMGGAEETQYF. CDR3 DNA: TGTGCCAGCAGCTTAATGGGGGGGGCGGAAGAGACCCAGTACTTC.

The J gene is TRBJ2-3, the V gene TRBV6-1; 14 bases agree with TRBD2. This CDR3 contains 16 residues. The ends lost 3 bases at V and 5 bases at J; junction bases unmatched: 4. Germline CDR1 reads MNHNS; CDR2 reads SASEGT. The CDR3 sequence: CASSDTGLAGVDTQYF. In nucleotides, the CDR3 is TGTGCCAGCAGTGACACGGGACTAGCGGGAGTAGATACGCAGTATTTT.

V usage is TRBV19 and J usage is TRBJ1-1; possibly TRBD1 for D (6 bases). Trimming pared 7 bases from V and 6 bases from J, leaving 9 bases between. CDR3 size: 11 residues. Germline assignment: CDR1 LNHDA and CDR2 SQIVND (reference sequence). The CDR3 is CASTGGPEAFF. In DNA, the CDR3 is TGTGCCAGTACCGGGGGGCCTGAAGCTTTCTTT.

CDR3 sequence (DNA): TGTGCCAGCAGATCTGCCAGCGGGGCCGGGGAGCTGTTTTTT. As protein: CASRSASGAGELFF. This rearrangement joins TRBV28 to TRBJ2-2; TRBD2 matches 7 bases. Germline CDR1 reads MDHEN; CDR2 reads SYDVKM. The CDR3 runs to 14 residues. Losses at the gene ends were 6 bases for V and 6 bases for J; bases not matched to a gene: 7.

V gene TRBV19 combines with J gene TRBJ2-5; 14 bases are shared with TRBD2. CDR3 length: 16 residues. Trimming at V came to 5 bases and at J to 3 bases, leaving 5 bases not matched to a gene. From germline, CDR1 is LNHDA and CDR2 SQIVND (reference sequence). The CDR3 DNA sequence: TGTGCCAGTAGTGAGGGGGGACTAGCGGGGGAAGAGACCCAGTACTTC. This encodes CASSEGGLAGEETQYF.

This chain connects TRBV21-1 to TRBJ1-3; the D call of TRBD1 is as the table states it, not checked on the DNA. TRBV21-1 is a pseudogene. This CDR3 spans 14 amino acids. CDR3 sequence reads: CASSKGQGRNTIYF. The CDR3 DNA is TGTGCCAGCAGCAAAGGACAGGGTAGAAACACCATATATTTT.

The chain employs TRBV4-1 and TRBJ1-3, with TRBD1 as a possible D gene (5 bases). There are 17 residues in the CDR3. V was pared by 1 base and J by 8 bases, with 21 bases between. The germline V gene has CDR1 MGHRA and CDR2 YSYEKL. The CDR3 spells CASSQGRGNPLFDTIYF. CDR3 nucleotides: TGCGCCAGCAGCCAAGGTCGGGGGAACCCATTGTTCGACACCATATATTTT.